This T cell receptor (beta chain) was retrieved from a study of PD-1 blockade in classical Hodgkin lymphoma. Comment on this clone: The antigen remains undetermined.

Study-wide points: Some patients started nivolumab under 1 year after ASCT, and they were excluded. The authors have not defined what causes the repertoire differences, possibly disease activity or prior therapy. It was among complete responders that baseline diversity resembled that of newly diagnosed patients.

Germline CDR1 is SGHDT and CDR2 is YYEEEE. The V end lost 3 bases, the J end lost 10 bases, and 10 bases lay between the germline ends. This CDR3 is built from 11 residues. The protocol was immunoSEQ multiplex PCR, while the TCRdb copy is restricted to in-frame clones and leaves out a portion. The sample records approximately 4,500 clones, over 70% being singletons. Brentuximab vedotin exposure varied among the patients, all of whom had relapsed after autologous stem cell transplantation. The authors enriched CD8+ T cells from thawed PBMCs via magnetic negative selection. Here the sequenced sample was CD8+ T cells from blood, taken at baseline. V gene TRBV5-6 combines with J gene TRBJ1-2; a possible D gene is TRBD1 (6 bases). This sequence was found in a human donor with classical Hodgkin lymphoma. The CDR3: CASSSAGHYTF. The CDR3 DNA reads as TGTGCCAGCAGCTCCGCGGGACACTACACCTTC.